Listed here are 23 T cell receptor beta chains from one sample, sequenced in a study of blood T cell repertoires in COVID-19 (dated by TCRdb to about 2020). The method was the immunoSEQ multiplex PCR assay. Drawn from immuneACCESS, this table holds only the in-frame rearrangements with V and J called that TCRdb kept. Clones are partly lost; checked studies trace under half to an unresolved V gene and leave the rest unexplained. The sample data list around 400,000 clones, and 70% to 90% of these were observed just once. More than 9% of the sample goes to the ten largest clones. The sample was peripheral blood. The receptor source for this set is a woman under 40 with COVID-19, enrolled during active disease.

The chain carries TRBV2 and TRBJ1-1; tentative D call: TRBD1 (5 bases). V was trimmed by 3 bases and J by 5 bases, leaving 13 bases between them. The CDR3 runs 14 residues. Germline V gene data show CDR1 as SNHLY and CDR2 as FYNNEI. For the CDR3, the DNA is TGTGCCAGCAGTGACCGGGCAGGGAAGACTGAAGCTTTCTTT. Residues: CASSDRAGKTEAFF.

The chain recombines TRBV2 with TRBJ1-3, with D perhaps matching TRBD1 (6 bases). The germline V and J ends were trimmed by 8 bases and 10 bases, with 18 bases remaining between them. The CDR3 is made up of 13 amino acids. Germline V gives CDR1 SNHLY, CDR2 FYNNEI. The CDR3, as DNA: TGTGCCAGCTCAGGGGCAGCGCAACGTACCATATATTTT. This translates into CASSGAAQRTIYF.

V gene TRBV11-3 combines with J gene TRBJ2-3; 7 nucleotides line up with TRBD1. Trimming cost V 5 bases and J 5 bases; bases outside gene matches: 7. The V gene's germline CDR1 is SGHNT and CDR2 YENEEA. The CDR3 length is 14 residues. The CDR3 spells CASSPDRAGDTQYF. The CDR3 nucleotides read TGTGCCAGCAGCCCTGACAGGGCGGGAGATACGCAGTATTTT.

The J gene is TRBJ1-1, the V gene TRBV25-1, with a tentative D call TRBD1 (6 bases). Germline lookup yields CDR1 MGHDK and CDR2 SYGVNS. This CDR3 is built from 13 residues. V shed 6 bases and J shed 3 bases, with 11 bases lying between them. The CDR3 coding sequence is TGTGCCAGCAGGGGACACCTGTACACTGAAGCTTTCTTT. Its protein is CASRGHLYTEAFF.

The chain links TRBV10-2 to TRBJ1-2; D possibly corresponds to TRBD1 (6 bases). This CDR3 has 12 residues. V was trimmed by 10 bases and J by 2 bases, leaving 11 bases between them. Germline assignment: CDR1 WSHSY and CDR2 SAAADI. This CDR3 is CATSTGNYGYTF. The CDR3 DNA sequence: TGCGCCACCTCCACAGGGAACTATGGCTACACCTTC.

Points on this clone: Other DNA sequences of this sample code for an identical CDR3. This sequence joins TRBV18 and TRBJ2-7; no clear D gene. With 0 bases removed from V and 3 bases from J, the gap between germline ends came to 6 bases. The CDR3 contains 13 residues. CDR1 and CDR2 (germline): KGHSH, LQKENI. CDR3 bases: TGTGCCAGCTCACCACCTAGCAGCTACGAGCAGTACTTC. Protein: CASSPPSSYEQYF.

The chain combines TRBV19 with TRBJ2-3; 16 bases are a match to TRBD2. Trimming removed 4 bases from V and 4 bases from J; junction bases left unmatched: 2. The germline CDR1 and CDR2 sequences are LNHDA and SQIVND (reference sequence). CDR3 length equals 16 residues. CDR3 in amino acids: CASSTGTSGRADTQYF. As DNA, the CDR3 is TGTGCCAGTAGTACCGGGACTAGCGGGAGGGCAGATACGCAGTATTTT.

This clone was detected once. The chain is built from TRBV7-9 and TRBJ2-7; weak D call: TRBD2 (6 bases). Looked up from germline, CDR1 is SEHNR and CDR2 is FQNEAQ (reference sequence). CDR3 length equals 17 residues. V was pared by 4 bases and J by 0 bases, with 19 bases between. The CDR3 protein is CASSSRSGTGSSYEQYF. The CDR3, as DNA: TGTGCCAGCAGCTCCCGGTCGGGGACCGGGAGCTCCTACGAGCAGTACTTC.

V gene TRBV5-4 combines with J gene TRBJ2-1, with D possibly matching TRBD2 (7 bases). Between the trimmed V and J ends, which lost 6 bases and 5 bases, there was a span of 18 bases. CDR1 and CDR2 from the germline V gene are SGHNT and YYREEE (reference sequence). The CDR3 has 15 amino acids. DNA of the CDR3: TGTGCCAGCACCACGGGGGGCGCATCTAACAATGAGCAGTTCTTC. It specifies CASTTGGASNNEQFF.

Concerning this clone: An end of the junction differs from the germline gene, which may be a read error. The CDR3 here is CASQLFSYQPQHF. DNA for the CDR3: TGTGCCAGTCAGTTGTTTAGCTATCAGCCCCAGCATTTT. The chain recombines TRBV28 with TRBJ1-5; the D is unclear. The CDR3 consists of 13 residues. Germline values: CDR1 MDHEN, CDR2 SYDVKM.

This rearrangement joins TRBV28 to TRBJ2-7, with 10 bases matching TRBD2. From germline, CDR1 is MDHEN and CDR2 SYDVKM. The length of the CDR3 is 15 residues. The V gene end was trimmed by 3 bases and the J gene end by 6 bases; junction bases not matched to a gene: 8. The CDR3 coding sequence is TGTGCCAGCAGTTTTTACCTAGCGGGAGTAAGCGAGCAGTACTTC. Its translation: CASSFYLAGVSEQYF.

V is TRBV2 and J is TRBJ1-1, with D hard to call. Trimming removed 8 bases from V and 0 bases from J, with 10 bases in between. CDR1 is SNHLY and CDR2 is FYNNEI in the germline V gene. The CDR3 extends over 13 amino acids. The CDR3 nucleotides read TGTGCCAGCGCACTTGAGTTGAACACTGAAGCTTTCTTT. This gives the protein CASALELNTEAFF.

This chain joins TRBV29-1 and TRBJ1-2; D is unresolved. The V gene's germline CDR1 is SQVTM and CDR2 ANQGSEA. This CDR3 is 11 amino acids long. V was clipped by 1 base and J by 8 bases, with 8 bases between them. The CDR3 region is CSVEAYRGYTF. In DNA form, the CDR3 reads TGCAGCGTTGAAGCCTACCGGGGCTACACCTTC. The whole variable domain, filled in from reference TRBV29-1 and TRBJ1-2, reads SAVISQKPSRDICQRGTSLTIQCQVDSQVTMMFWYRQQPGQSLTLIATANQGSEATYESGFVIDKFPISRPNLTFSTLTVSNMSPEDSSIYLCSVEAYRGYTFGSGTRLTVV.

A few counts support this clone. This CDR3 reads CASSLKQGAGNQPQHF. The CDR3 DNA reads TGTGCCAGCAGCTTGAAGCAGGGGGCTGGCAATCAGCCCCAGCATTTT. The rearrangement uses TRBV5-5 and TRBJ1-5; 8 positions agree with TRBD1. CDR1 is SGHKS, CDR2 YYEKEE, per germline (reference sequence). The ends lost 1 base at V and 2 bases at J; junction bases unmatched: 5. The CDR3 contains 16 residues.

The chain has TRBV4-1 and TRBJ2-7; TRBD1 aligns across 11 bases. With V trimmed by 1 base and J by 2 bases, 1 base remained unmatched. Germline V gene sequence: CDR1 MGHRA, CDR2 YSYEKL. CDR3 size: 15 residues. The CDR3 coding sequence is TGCGCCAGCAGCCAAGGGGACAGGGGGACCTACGAGCAGTACTTC. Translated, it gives CASSQGDRGTYEQYF.

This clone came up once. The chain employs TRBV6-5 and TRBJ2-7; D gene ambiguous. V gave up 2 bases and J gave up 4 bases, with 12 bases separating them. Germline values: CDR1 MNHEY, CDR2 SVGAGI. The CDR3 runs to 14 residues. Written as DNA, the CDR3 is TGTGCCAGCAGTTACCCCGACCAGAGGTACGAGCAGTACTTC. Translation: CASSYPDQRYEQYF.

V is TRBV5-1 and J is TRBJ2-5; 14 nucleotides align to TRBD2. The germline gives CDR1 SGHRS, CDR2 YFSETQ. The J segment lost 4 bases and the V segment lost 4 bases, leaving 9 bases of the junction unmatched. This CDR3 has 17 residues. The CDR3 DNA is TGCGCCAGCAGCCAGGGACTAGCGGGAGCTTTGTCAGAGACCCAGTACTTC. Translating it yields CASSQGLAGALSETQYF.

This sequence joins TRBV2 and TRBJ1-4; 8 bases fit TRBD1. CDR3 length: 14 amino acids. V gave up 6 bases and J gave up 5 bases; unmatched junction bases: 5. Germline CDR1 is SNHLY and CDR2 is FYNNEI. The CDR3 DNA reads TGTGCCAGCAGGGACAGGGTCTCAAATGAAAAACTGTTTTTT. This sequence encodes CASRDRVSNEKLFF.

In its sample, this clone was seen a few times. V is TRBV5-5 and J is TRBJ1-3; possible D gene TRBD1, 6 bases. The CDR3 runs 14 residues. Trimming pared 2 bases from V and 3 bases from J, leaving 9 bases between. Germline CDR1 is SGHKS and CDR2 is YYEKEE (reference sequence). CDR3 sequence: CASSLQGDGNTIYF. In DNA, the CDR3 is TGTGCCAGCAGCTTACAGGGAGATGGAAACACCATATATTTT.

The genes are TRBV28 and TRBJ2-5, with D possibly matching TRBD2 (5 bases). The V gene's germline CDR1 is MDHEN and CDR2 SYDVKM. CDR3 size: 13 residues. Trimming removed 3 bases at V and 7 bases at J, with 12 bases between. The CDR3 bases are TGTGCCAGCAGTTTCTCCGGGGTGGGGACCCAGTACTTC. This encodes CASSFSGVGTQYF.

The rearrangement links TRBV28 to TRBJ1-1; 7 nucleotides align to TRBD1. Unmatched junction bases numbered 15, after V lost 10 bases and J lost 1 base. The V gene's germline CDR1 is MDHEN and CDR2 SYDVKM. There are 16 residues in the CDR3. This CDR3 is CATLLGRGRGNTEAFF. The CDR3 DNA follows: TGTGCCACCCTTCTCGGGAGGGGGCGCGGGAACACTGAAGCTTTCTTT. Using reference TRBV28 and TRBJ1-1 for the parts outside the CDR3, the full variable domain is DVKVTQSSRYLVKRTGEKVFLECVQDMDHENMFWYRQDPGLGLRLIYFSYDVKMKEKGDIPEGYSVSREKKERFSLILESASTNQTSMYLCATLLGRGRGNTEAFFGQGTRLTVV.

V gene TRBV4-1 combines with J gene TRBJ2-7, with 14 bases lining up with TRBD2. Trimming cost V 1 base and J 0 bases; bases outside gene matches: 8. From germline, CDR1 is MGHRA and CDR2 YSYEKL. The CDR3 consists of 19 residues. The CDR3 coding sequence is TGCGCCAGCAGCCAAGTTCGGAGACTAGCGGGAGGGCCCTCCTACGAGCAGTACTTC. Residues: CASSQVRRLAGGPSYEQYF.

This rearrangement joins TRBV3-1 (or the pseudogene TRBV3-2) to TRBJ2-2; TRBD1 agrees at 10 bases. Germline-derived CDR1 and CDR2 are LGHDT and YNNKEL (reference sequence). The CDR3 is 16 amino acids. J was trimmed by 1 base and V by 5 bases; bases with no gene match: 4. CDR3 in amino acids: CASSSRDRGNTGELFF. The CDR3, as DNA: TGTGCCAGCAGCTCCCGGGACAGGGGGAACACCGGGGAGCTGTTTTTT.